Below, 30 T cell receptor beta chains from the same sample are listed, as sequenced in a study of T cell responses to AZD1222 COVID-19 vaccine. This table comes from immunoSEQ multiplex PCR, and its TCRdb copy is limited to in-frame clones, with some not included. The table has some 86,000 clones, less than 95% seen once. This sample comprised peripheral blood, obtained 28 days after the second AZD1222 dose. Receptor source: an adult who received the AZD1222 COVID-19 vaccine.

V and J are TRBV18 and TRBJ1-1; no firm D call. V lost 7 bases, J lost 4 bases, and 13 bases lay in between. The germline V gene has CDR1 KGHSH and CDR2 LQKENI. The CDR3 length is 13 residues. CDR3 coding DNA: TGTGCCAGCTTTCAGGATGTGAGCACTGAAGCTTTCTTT. Translated, it gives CASFQDVSTEAFF.

V usage is TRBV20-1 and J usage is TRBJ1-2; D is unresolved. CDR3 length equals 11 residues. With 0 bases removed from V and 8 bases from J, the gap between germline ends came to 7 bases. The V gene's germline CDR1 is DFQATT and CDR2 SNEGSKA (reference sequence). CDR3 amino acids: CSARDQGGYTF. The CDR3 region has the DNA TGCAGTGCTAGAGATCAAGGGGGCTACACCTTC.

Note on this clone: The junction departs from germline at one end; a sequencing error may be responsible. This sequence joins TRBV4-1 and TRBJ1-1; weak D call: TRBD1 (5 bases). This CDR3 comprises 16 residues. Germline CDR1 MGHRA, CDR2 YSYEKL. The CDR3 coding sequence is TGCGCCAGCAGTCCCCCGGGACTCAATCTCTATTTGCCGGGGTCCTTT. It translates to CASSPPGLNLYLPGSF.

The chain employs TRBV5-4 and TRBJ1-2; 9 bases align to TRBD1. The length of the CDR3 is 16 residues. J gave up 2 bases and V 4 bases, and 9 bases lay outside the gene matches. Per the germline V gene, CDR1 is SGHNT and CDR2 is YYREEE (reference sequence). CDR3 sequence: CASSRTPGQGNYGYTF. DNA of the CDR3: TGTGCCAGCAGCCGCACTCCGGGACAGGGAAACTATGGCTACACCTTC.

This clone was counted a few times. The chain carries TRBV6-1 and TRBJ1-2; perhaps TRBD1 as D (5 bases). Trimming pared 0 bases from V and 6 bases from J, leaving 8 bases between. Germline CDR1 reads MNHNS; CDR2 reads SASEGT. CDR3 length: 13 amino acids. The CDR3 DNA reads TGTGCCAGCAGTGAAGCAGGGACGCATGGCTACACCTTC. It specifies CASSEAGTHGYTF.

The chain joins TRBV7-9 to TRBJ1-1; TRBD1 matches 10 bases. V gave up 5 bases and J gave up 2 bases; unmatched junction bases: 5. The germline gives CDR1 SEHNR, CDR2 FQNEAQ (reference sequence). This CDR3 comprises 15 residues. In DNA form, the CDR3 reads TGTGCCAGCAGCCACCGGGACAGGGGTAACACTGAAGCTTTCTTT. Translation: CASSHRDRGNTEAFF.

The chain recombines TRBV28 with TRBJ1-5; D perhaps matches TRBD1 (6 bases). V shed 5 bases and J shed 1 base, with 18 bases lying between them. The CDR3 consists of 17 residues. CDR1 is MDHEN and CDR2 is SYDVKM in the germline V gene. CDR3 sequence: CASSMRGTRGSNQPQHF. In nucleotides, the CDR3 is TGTGCCAGCAGTATGAGGGGGACCAGGGGAAGCAATCAGCCCCAGCATTTT.

This clone has just one count. The rearrangement uses TRBV10-2 and TRBJ1-1, with 9 bases lining up with TRBD1. From germline, CDR1 is WSHSY and CDR2 SAAADI. J lost 4 bases, V lost 5 bases, and 14 bases had no gene match. The CDR3 has 17 amino acids. The CDR3 DNA reads as TGCGCCAGCAGTCTTTGGGCACAGGGGGCTACGGGCACTGAAGCTTTCTTT. Its protein product is CASSLWAQGATGTEAFF.

V and J are TRBV3-1 (or the pseudogene TRBV3-2) and TRBJ2-7; D ambiguous. The CDR3 totals 13 residues. The germline CDR1 and CDR2 sequences are LGHDT and YNNKEL (reference sequence). Trimming shortened V by 0 bases and J by 2 bases, and 5 bases separated the two germline ends. The CDR3 nucleotides read TGTGCCAGCAGCCAAGATAGGACCTACGAGCAGTACTTC. Its protein is CASSQDRTYEQYF.

The chain combines TRBV2 with TRBJ2-1; TRBD1 is a possible D gene (6 bases). The CDR3 is 13 amino acids. V was trimmed by 0 bases and J by 15 bases, leaving 15 bases between them. Germline V lookup: CDR1 SNHLY, CDR2 FYNNEI. In nucleotides, the CDR3 is TGTGCCAGCAGTGAAGCAAGCAGGGGAACTAGGTTCTTC. Residues: CASSEASRGTRFF.

CDR3 loop: CATSRDSTSTNEQFF. In DNA form, the CDR3 reads TGTGCCACCAGCAGAGATTCTACTAGCACGAATGAGCAGTTCTTC. The V and J genes are TRBV15 and TRBJ2-1; tentative D call: TRBD2 (6 bases). Trimming took 0 bases from V and 7 from J, leaving 13 bases between them. Germline V CDR1 and CDR2: LNHNV, YYDKDF (reference sequence). The CDR3 totals 15 residues.

The CDR3 here is CASSQSRGNQPQHF. The CDR3 coding sequence is TGTGCCAGCAGCCAGAGCAGGGGGAATCAGCCCCAGCATTTT. The chain combines TRBV3-1 (or the pseudogene TRBV3-2) with TRBJ1-5; 7 bases agree with TRBD1. The J segment lost 4 bases and the V segment lost 3 bases, leaving 3 bases of the junction unmatched. Germline CDR1 and CDR2: LGHDT and YNNKEL (reference sequence). The CDR3 is 14 amino acids.

This chain joins TRBV2 and TRBJ1-1; 8 bases line up with TRBD1. The V segment lost 8 bases and the J segment 3 bases; nucleotides outside the gene matches: 8. CDR1 is SNHLY, CDR2 FYNNEI, per germline. CDR3 length equals 14 residues. CDR3 nucleotide sequence: TGTGCCAGCTCCCCGGACAGGGCGGACACTGAAGCTTTCTTT. Translating it yields CASSPDRADTEAFF.

CDR3 in DNA: TGTGCCACCAGTGATGGGGGACAGGGGTACAATGAGCAGTTCTTC. Translating it yields CATSDGGQGYNEQFF. The J gene is TRBJ2-1, the V gene TRBV24-1; 10 bases fit TRBD1. CDR1 and CDR2 from the germline V gene are KGHDR and SFDVKD. The CDR3 sequence is 15 residues long. The V gene end was trimmed by 3 bases and the J gene end by 4 bases; junction bases not matched to a gene: 2.

The chain recombines TRBV19 with TRBJ1-5; 10 bases are shared with TRBD1. The CDR3 is made up of 16 amino acids. CDR1 and CDR2 (germline): LNHDA, SQIVND (reference sequence). V lost 4 bases, J lost 3 bases, and 6 bases stayed unmatched. This CDR3 is CASSTGQGGSNQPQHF. DNA of the CDR3: TGTGCCAGTAGTACCGGACAGGGGGGCTCCAATCAGCCCCAGCATTTT.

The chain employs TRBV3-1 (or the pseudogene TRBV3-2) and TRBJ2-7, with D possibly TRBD2 on 5 matching bases. The germline gives CDR1 LGHDT, CDR2 YNNKEL (reference sequence). The germline V and J ends were trimmed by 5 bases and 6 bases, with 14 bases remaining between them. The CDR3 is 13 residues long. The CDR3 DNA is TGTGCCAGCAGCTTTCCTTGCGGAGGCGAGCAGTACTTC. As protein: CASSFPCGGEQYF.

V usage is TRBV2 and J usage is TRBJ1-2, with 8 bases that match TRBD1. Trimming removed 6 bases from V and 4 bases from J; junction bases left unmatched: 4. The V gene's germline CDR1 is SNHLY and CDR2 FYNNEI. The CDR3 is made up of 13 amino acids. The CDR3 sequence: CASRQGGGYGYTF. The CDR3 DNA reads as TGTGCCAGCAGACAGGGGGGGGGCTATGGCTACACCTTC. The variable domain in full, completed from reference TRBV2 and TRBJ1-2, reads EPEVTQTPSHQVTQMGQEVILRCVPISNHLYFYWYRQILGQKVEFLVSFYNNEISEKSEIFDDQFSVERPDGSNFTLKIRSTKLEDSAMYFCASRQGGGYGYTFGSGTRLTVV.

This chain connects TRBV9 to TRBJ1-3; no reliable D call. The CDR3 is made up of 16 amino acids. Trimming stripped 3 bases from V and 1 base from J, with 14 bases between. From germline, CDR1 is SGDLS and CDR2 YYNGEE. The CDR3 DNA sequence: TGTGCCAGCAGCGCCGGAGATGGACGGTCTGGAAACACCATATATTTT. It encodes CASSAGDGRSGNTIYF.

The chain carries TRBV5-1 and TRBJ1-3; D is perhaps TRBD1 (5 bases). CDR3 size: 14 residues. V dropped 1 base and J dropped 4 bases, with 9 bases sitting between them. Germline V gene lookup returns CDR1 SGHRS and CDR2 YFSETQ. CDR3 in DNA: TGCGCCAGCAGCTTGACAGGCTACGGAAACACCATATATTTT. Translating gives CASSLTGYGNTIYF.

As for this clone: The junction and the germline gene differ at one end; a read error may be behind it. V and J are TRBV7-2 and TRBJ1-4, with D possibly TRBD1 on 6 matching bases. The CDR3 has 15 residues. Germline CDR1 SGHTA, CDR2 FQGNSA. CDR3 coding DNA: TGTGCCAGCAGCTTAGTCGGGACAACCAATGAAAAACTGTTTTTT. Translation gives CASSLVGTTNEKLFF.

The chain has TRBV9 and TRBJ2-7; either TRBD1 or TRBD2 may supply D (5 bases each). The CDR3 has 15 residues. V lost 3 bases, J lost 3 bases, and 16 bases lay in between. CDR1 is SGDLS, CDR2 YYNGEE, per germline. CDR3 in amino acids: CASSERSGTVYEQYF. CDR3 DNA: TGTGCCAGCAGCGAGAGATCGGGGACGGTCTACGAGCAGTACTTC.

The sample holds one count of this clone. This CDR3 reads CASSSPGLAGGPGEQFF. For the CDR3, the DNA is TGTGCCAGCAGCTCACCGGGACTAGCGGGGGGGCCTGGTGAGCAGTTCTTC. The rearrangement uses TRBV5-4 and TRBJ2-1; 16 nucleotides agree with TRBD2. From germline, CDR1 is SGHNT and CDR2 YYREEE (reference sequence). This CDR3 is built from 17 residues. The V gene end was trimmed by 3 bases and the J gene end by 9 bases; junction bases not matched to a gene: 9.

The rearrangement uses TRBV5-8 and TRBJ1-1; D is ambiguous. CDR1 SGHTS and CDR2 YDEGEE come from the germline V gene. Trimming cost V 1 base and J 0 bases, with 10 bases left between them. This CDR3 has 15 residues. CDR3 nucleotides: TGTGCCAGCAGCTTGTATCCGGGGATGAACACTGAAGCTTTCTTT. This sequence encodes CASSLYPGMNTEAFF.

CDR3 sequence (DNA): TGTGCCAGCCGGCTGTGGGCCGGGAAGTACTTC. Amino acids: CASRLWAGKYF. The V and J genes are TRBV2 and TRBJ2-5; a weak D match, TRBD2 (5 bases). Trimming stripped 8 bases from V and 12 bases from J, with 16 bases between. The CDR3 has 11 residues. Germline-derived CDR1 and CDR2 are SNHLY and FYNNEI.

This chain links TRBV5-1 with TRBJ2-1, with TRBD2 matching 16 bases. The CDR3 sequence is 15 residues long. After removal of 5 bases from V and 8 bases from J, the junction contained 4 bases not matched to a gene. Germline V gene data show CDR1 as SGHRS and CDR2 as YFSETQ. The CDR3 reads CASRPGLAGGHEQFF. The CDR3 coding sequence is TGCGCCAGCAGGCCGGGACTAGCGGGGGGGCATGAGCAGTTCTTC.

The rearrangement links TRBV7-6 to TRBJ1-2, with 10 bases identical to TRBD1. The trim removed 3 bases at V and 7 bases at J, leaving 8 bases unmatched. CDR3 size: 15 residues. Germline CDR1 reads SGHVS; CDR2 reads FNYEAQ. CDR3 in amino acids: CASSFRDRGWGGYTF. As DNA, the CDR3 is TGTGCCAGCAGCTTTCGGGACAGGGGATGGGGTGGCTACACCTTC.

The sample holds many counts of this clone. The V and J genes are TRBV2 and TRBJ1-5; no reliable D call. CDR1 SNHLY and CDR2 FYNNEI come from the germline V gene. Trimming took off 3 bases at V and 1 base at J, with 7 bases between the two ends. This CDR3 is 14 amino acids long. The CDR3 sequence is CASSESWSNQPQHF. CDR3 coding DNA: TGTGCCAGCAGTGAGAGTTGGAGCAATCAGCCCCAGCATTTT. The whole variable domain, remainder taken from reference TRBV2 and TRBJ1-5, is EPEVTQTPSHQVTQMGQEVILRCVPISNHLYFYWYRQILGQKVEFLVSFYNNEISEKSEIFDDQFSVERPDGSNFTLKIRSTKLEDSAMYFCASSESWSNQPQHFGDGTRLSIL.

The CDR3 sequence: CASSKPGGTDTQYF. Here the CDR3 DNA reads TGTGCCAGCAGTAAGCCAGGGGGCACAGATACGCAGTATTTT. The J gene is TRBJ2-3, the V gene TRBV6-5; TRBD1 is a possible D gene (6 bases). Trimming took off 5 bases at V and 1 base at J, with 10 bases between the two ends. The CDR3 covers 14 residues. Germline assignment: CDR1 MNHEY and CDR2 SVGAGI.

The chain is built from TRBV5-1 and TRBJ2-1; 8 positions match TRBD1. In germline, CDR1 is SGHRS, CDR2 YFSETQ. The ends lost 0 bases at V and 14 bases at J; junction bases unmatched: 10. This CDR3 region has 14 residues. This chain's CDR3 is CASSLDSRGLEEFF. The DNA of the CDR3 is TGCGCCAGCAGCTTGGATAGCAGGGGGCTTGAAGAGTTCTTC.

This chain joins TRBV6-5 and TRBJ2-2, with D perhaps matching TRBD2 (5 bases). V was shortened by 10 bases and J by 4 bases, with 19 bases between the two germline ends. This CDR3 region has 15 residues. Germline V lookup: CDR1 MNHEY, CDR2 SVGAGI. Here the CDR3 DNA reads TGTGCCACCCCAACACTAGGACGGGGCACCGGGGAGCTGTTTTTT. Protein: CATPTLGRGTGELFF.